This passage covers 14 T cell receptor beta chains from one sample sequenced in a study of blood T cell repertoires in COVID-19. This table comes from immunoSEQ multiplex PCR, and its TCRdb copy is limited to in-frame clones, with some not included. The table shows approximately 670,000 clones, with more than 80% occurring only once. What was sequenced was peripheral blood. The receptor set was obtained from a woman younger than 35 with acute or convalescent COVID-19.

This sequence joins TRBV7-2 and TRBJ1-5; 7 bases align to TRBD1. The CDR3 sequence is 16 residues long. Germline CDR1 SGHTA, CDR2 FQGNSA. Trimming cost V 6 bases and J 6 bases; bases outside gene matches: 14. The CDR3 loop is CASRPHPGTALQPQHF. The CDR3 nucleotides read TGTGCCAGCAGACCCCATCCGGGGACAGCCCTTCAGCCCCAGCATTTT.

This clone was counted a single time. This rearrangement joins TRBV4-1 to TRBJ2-2; 8 nucleotides line up with TRBD1. The CDR3 loop spans 17 amino acids. Germline V lookup: CDR1 MGHRA, CDR2 YSYEKL. Trimming removed 0 bases from V and 4 bases from J; junction bases left unmatched: 7. The CDR3 protein is CASSQDPGTGITGELFF. The CDR3 DNA is TGCGCCAGCAGCCAAGACCCCGGGACAGGAATCACCGGGGAGCTGTTTTTT.

This chain links TRBV6-1 with TRBJ2-5; 13 bases match TRBD2. V was pared by 1 base and J by 1 base, with 0 bases of the junction left unmatched. This CDR3 is 16 amino acids long. Germline V lookup: CDR1 MNHNS, CDR2 SASEGT. The CDR3 region has the DNA TGTGCCAGCAGTGAAGGACTAGCGGGGGGCCAAGAGACCCAGTACTTC. Translated: CASSEGLAGGQETQYF.

This clone was counted once. The chain is built from TRBV6-1 and TRBJ1-3, with no clear D. Trimming took off 2 bases at V and 5 bases at J, with 10 bases between the two ends. The CDR3 consists of 14 residues. CDR1 is MNHNS, CDR2 SASEGT, per germline. Here the CDR3 DNA reads TGTGCCAGCAGTGAACCCAGAACAAGAAACACCATATATTTT. This sequence encodes CASSEPRTRNTIYF.

This sequence joins TRBV2 and TRBJ1-2; D ambiguous. V lost 1 base and J 6 bases, leaving 12 bases between the germline ends. The CDR3 loop spans 14 amino acids. The germline V gene encodes CDR1 SNHLY and CDR2 FYNNEI. The CDR3 region has the DNA TGTGCCAGCAGTGAAGAAGTTTACAGTAATGGCTACACCTTC. Translating gives CASSEEVYSNGYTF.

This chain connects TRBV18 to TRBJ1-1; TRBD1 matches 8 bases. The junction had 6 bases not matched to a gene; V was cut back by 5 bases and J by 7 bases. Per germline, CDR1 KGHSH and CDR2 LQKENI. This CDR3 is built from 13 residues. The DNA of the CDR3 is TGTGCCAGCTCAGCCCAGGGGGCGGGTGAAGCTTTCTTT. It specifies CASSAQGAGEAFF.

The CDR3 protein is CASSSGTSGDTDTQYF. The CDR3 DNA is TGTGCCAGCAGTTCCGGGACTAGCGGGGACACAGATACGCAGTATTTT. V gene TRBV27 combines with J gene TRBJ2-3; 13 bases are shared with TRBD2. The germline V gene has CDR1 MNHEY and CDR2 SMNVEV (reference sequence). Unmatched junction bases numbered 3, after V lost 4 bases and J lost 2 bases. CDR3 size: 16 residues.

The chain recombines TRBV7-2 with TRBJ2-7, with a tentative D call TRBD1 (6 bases). Germline V gives CDR1 SGHTA, CDR2 FQGNSA. The CDR3 consists of 14 residues. V lost 1 base and J 2 bases, leaving 9 bases between the germline ends. This CDR3 is CASSLVDRTYEQYF. CDR3 DNA: TGTGCCAGCAGCTTAGTGGACAGAACCTACGAGCAGTACTTC.

The chain uses TRBV27 and TRBJ1-6, with D possibly TRBD1 on 5 matching bases. The germline CDR1 and CDR2 sequences are MNHEY and SMNVEV (reference sequence). Trimming cost V 3 bases and J 6 bases, with 21 bases left between them. The CDR3 is made up of 18 amino acids. The CDR3 DNA sequence: TGTGCCAGCAGTTTTGGGGCTCCTACGGGGGTGACTAATTCACCCCTCCACTTT. Amino acid sequence: CASSFGAPTGVTNSPLHF.

With regard to this clone: Other nucleotide sequences in the sample specify the same CDR3. The chain has TRBV9 and TRBJ1-2, with D possibly TRBD1 on 6 matching bases. Germline V CDR1 and CDR2: SGDLS, YYNGEE. The CDR3 totals 15 residues. V was trimmed by 0 bases and J by 2 bases, leaving 11 bases between them. The CDR3 is CASSVGQGTNYGYTF. CDR3 nucleotides: TGTGCCAGCAGCGTAGGGCAGGGGACGAACTATGGCTACACCTTC.

This CDR3 is CASSSGTNWAFF. The CDR3 DNA sequence: TGTGCCAGCAGCTCCGGGACAAATTGGGCTTTCTTT. This chain joins TRBV6-5 and TRBJ1-1; maybe TRBD1 (6 bases). The CDR3 is 12 amino acids. Germline CDR1 and CDR2: MNHEY and SVGAGI. The V end was cut by 6 bases, the J end by 11 bases, with 16 bases between.

The chain employs TRBV14 and TRBJ1-6, with 8 bases fitting TRBD1. V dropped 4 bases and J dropped 3; count of bases not matched to a gene: 5. This CDR3 has 16 residues. CDR1 and CDR2 from the germline V gene are SGHDN and FVKESK. For the CDR3, the DNA is TGTGCCAGCAGCCGGACAGGGACCCTCTATAATTCACCCCTCCACTTT. It codes for CASSRTGTLYNSPLHF.

V usage is TRBV19 and J usage is TRBJ1-2, with 9 bases that match TRBD1. The junction had 9 bases not matched to a gene; V was cut back by 5 bases and J by 2 bases. Germline-derived CDR1 and CDR2 are LNHDA and SQIVND (reference sequence). There are 16 residues in the CDR3. The DNA for the CDR3 is TGTGCCAGTAGTGGCCGGGACAGGGAAGGGAACTATGGCTACACCTTC. Encoded protein: CASSGRDREGNYGYTF. The full variable domain, completed using reference TRBV19 and TRBJ1-2, is DGGITQSPKYLFRKEGQNVTLSCEQNLNHDAMYWYRQDPGQGLRLIYYSQIVNDFQKGDIAEGYSVSREKKESFPLTVTSAQKNPTAFYLCASSGRDREGNYGYTFGSGTRLTVV.

This clone was found a few times. The CDR3 here is CASSLGDREQFF. The DNA of the CDR3 is TGTGCCAGCAGCTTGGGAGACAGGGAGCAGTTCTTC. V and J are TRBV3-1 (or the pseudogene TRBV3-2) and TRBJ2-1; a possible D gene is TRBD1 (6 bases). The CDR3 totals 12 residues. CDR1 is LGHDT and CDR2 is YNNKEL in the germline V gene (reference sequence). Trimming took 5 bases from V and 10 from J, leaving 12 bases between them.